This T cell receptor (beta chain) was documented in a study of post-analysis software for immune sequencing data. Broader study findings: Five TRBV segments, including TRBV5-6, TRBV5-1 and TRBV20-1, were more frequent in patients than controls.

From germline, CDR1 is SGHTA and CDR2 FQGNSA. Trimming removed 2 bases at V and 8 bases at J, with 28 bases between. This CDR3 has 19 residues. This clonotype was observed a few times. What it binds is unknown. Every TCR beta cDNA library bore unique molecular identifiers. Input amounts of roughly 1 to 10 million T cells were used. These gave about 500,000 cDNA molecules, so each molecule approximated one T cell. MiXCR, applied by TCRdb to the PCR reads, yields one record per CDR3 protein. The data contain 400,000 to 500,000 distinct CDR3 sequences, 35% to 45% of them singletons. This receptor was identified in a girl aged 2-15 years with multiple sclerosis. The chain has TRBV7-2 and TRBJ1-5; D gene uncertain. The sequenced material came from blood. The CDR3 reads CASSLRHRTGLNSVKPQHF. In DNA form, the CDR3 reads TGTGCCAGCAGCTTACGACACCGTACGGGTCTGAACTCTGTTAAGCCCCAGCATTTT.